Each of the 10 T cell receptor beta chains below was sequenced from the same sample in a study of blood T cell repertoires in COVID-19. Some clones are missing from TCRdb's copy, which holds only in-frame ones; the method was immunoSEQ multiplex PCR. Of more than 200,000 clones in the sample, around four fifths were seen once. The sequenced sample was peripheral blood. Receptors originate from a man aged 60-69 years with acute or convalescent COVID-19.

The rearrangement links TRBV7-6 to TRBJ2-3; 7 positions match TRBD1. Germline CDR1 reads SGHVS; CDR2 reads FNYEAQ. V lost 5 bases, J lost 2 bases, and 7 bases stayed unmatched. The CDR3 is 15 amino acids. The CDR3 sequence is CASSPGQSYTDTQYF. The CDR3 DNA follows: TGTGCCAGCAGCCCGGGACAGAGTTACACAGATACGCAGTATTTT.

The chain carries TRBV9 and TRBJ1-2; 11 bases are a match to TRBD1. CDR1 is SGDLS and CDR2 is YYNGEE in the germline V gene. Trimming took 4 bases from V and 4 from J; bases not matched to a gene: 6. The CDR3 sequence is 15 residues long. The CDR3 spells CASSPDRGQIYGYTF. The CDR3 DNA is TGTGCCAGCAGCCCGGACAGGGGGCAGATCTATGGCTACACCTTC. Based on the CDR3 plus reference TRBV9 and TRBJ1-2, the full variable domain is DSGVTQTPKHLITATGQRVTLRCSPRSGDLSVYWYQQSLDQGLQFLIQYYNGEERAKGNILERFSAQQFPDLHSELNLSSLELGDSALYFCASSPDRGQIYGYTFGSGTRLTVV.

The chain carries TRBV3-1 (or the pseudogene TRBV3-2) and TRBJ2-7; TRBD1 matches 9 bases. There are 18 residues in the CDR3. Trimming at V came to 5 bases and at J to 2 bases, leaving 16 bases not matched to a gene. In germline, CDR1 is LGHDT, CDR2 YNNKEL (reference sequence). The DNA for the CDR3 is TGTGCCAGCAGCTACTTGGCCCCGGGACAGGGATTAACCTACGAGCAGTACTTC. Protein sequence: CASSYLAPGQGLTYEQYF.

J is TRBJ1-2 and V is TRBV4-2; 7 positions agree with TRBD1. Trimming took 0 bases from V and 8 from J; bases not matched to a gene: 9. The CDR3 has 15 residues. Per the germline V gene, CDR1 is LGHNA and CDR2 is YNFKEQ. CDR3 DNA: TGTGCCAGCAGCCAAGACTTACAGGGGTTTGTCGGCTACACCTTC. It codes for CASSQDLQGFVGYTF.

The chain links TRBV24-1 to TRBJ2-1, with 9 bases aligning to TRBD1. V shed 2 bases and J 7 bases; nucleotides not matched to a gene: 8. Germline assignment: CDR1 KGHDR and CDR2 SFDVKD. The CDR3 is made up of 16 amino acids. This chain's CDR3 is CATSDSLGTGLNEQFF. The DNA of the CDR3 is TGTGCCACCAGTGATTCTCTAGGGACAGGGTTGAATGAGCAGTTCTTC.

Here the CDR3 reads CASSHPGTGGRGYTF. For the CDR3, the DNA is TGTGCCAGCAGCCACCCCGGGACAGGGGGCAGGGGCTACACCTTC. The chain recombines TRBV7-2 with TRBJ1-2, with 12 bases that match TRBD1. The CDR3 is 15 residues long. Germline V gene data show CDR1 as SGHTA and CDR2 as FQGNSA. Losses at the gene ends were 5 bases for V and 8 bases for J; bases not matched to a gene: 9.

The count of this clone is one. The chain couples TRBV7-8 to TRBJ2-7; 7 bases align to TRBD1. V lost 1 base to trimming and J lost 5 bases; unmatched junction nucleotides: 5. CDR3 size: 14 residues. Germline CDR1 is SGHVS and CDR2 is FQNEAQ. CDR3 DNA: TGTGCCAGCAGCTTAGTGACAGGGCAGGACGAGCAGTACTTC. This codes for CASSLVTGQDEQYF.

The table lists this clone with a count of one. The gene calls are TRBV19 and TRBJ2-2; D is ambiguous. The CDR3 length is 14 residues. The ends were cut back, 3 bases at V and 7 bases at J, with 12 bases in the middle. From germline, CDR1 is LNHDA and CDR2 SQIVND (reference sequence). CDR3 residues: CASSMIGTGGELFF. The CDR3 nucleotides are TGTGCCAGTAGTATGATCGGAACGGGCGGGGAGCTGTTTTTT.

This rearrangement joins TRBV12-3 or TRBV12-4 to TRBJ1-5; possibly TRBD1 for D (6 bases). V lost 3 bases to trimming and J lost 8 bases, with 11 bases between them. The CDR3 is 13 residues long. The CDR3 spells CASSFDRTEPQHF. For the CDR3, the DNA is TGTGCCAGCAGTTTTGACAGGACGGAGCCCCAGCATTTT.

The chain uses TRBV7-9 and TRBJ2-1; 15 bases map to TRBD2. V lost 5 bases, J lost 4 bases, and 9 bases stayed unmatched. Germline values: CDR1 SEHNR, CDR2 FQNEAQ (reference sequence). The CDR3 extends over 18 amino acids. CDR3 loop: CASSPGTSGRSLYNEQFF. As DNA, the CDR3 is TGTGCCAGCAGCCCCGGGACTAGCGGGAGGTCCTTATACAATGAGCAGTTCTTC.